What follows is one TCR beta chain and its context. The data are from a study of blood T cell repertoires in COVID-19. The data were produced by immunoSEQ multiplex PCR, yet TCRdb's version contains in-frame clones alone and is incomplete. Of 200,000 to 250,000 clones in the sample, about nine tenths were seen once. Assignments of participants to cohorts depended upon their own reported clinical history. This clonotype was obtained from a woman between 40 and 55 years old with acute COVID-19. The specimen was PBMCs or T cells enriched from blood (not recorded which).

CDR3 loop: CATPPEREAGGNYEQYF. In DNA, the CDR3 is TGTGCCACTCCCCCGGAACGGGAGGCCGGGGGAAACTACGAGCAGTACTTC. The rearrangement links TRBV2 to TRBJ2-7; 7 positions match TRBD2. Germline V CDR1 and CDR2: SNHLY, FYNNEI. The CDR3 covers 17 residues. With V trimmed by 10 bases and J by 3 bases, 21 bases remained unmatched.